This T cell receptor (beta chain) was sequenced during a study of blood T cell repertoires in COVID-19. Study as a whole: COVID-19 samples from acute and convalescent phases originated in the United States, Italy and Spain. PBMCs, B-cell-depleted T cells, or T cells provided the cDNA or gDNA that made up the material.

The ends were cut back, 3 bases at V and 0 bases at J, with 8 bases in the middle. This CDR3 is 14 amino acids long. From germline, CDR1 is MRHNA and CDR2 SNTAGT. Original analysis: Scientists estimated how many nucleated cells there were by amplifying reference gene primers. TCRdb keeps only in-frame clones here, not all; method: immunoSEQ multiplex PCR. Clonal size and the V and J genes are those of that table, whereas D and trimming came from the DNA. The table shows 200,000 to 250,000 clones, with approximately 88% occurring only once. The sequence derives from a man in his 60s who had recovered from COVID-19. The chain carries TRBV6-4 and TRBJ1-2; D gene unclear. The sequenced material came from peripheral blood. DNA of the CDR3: TGTGCCAGCAGTGAATCGTTAGCTAACTATGGCTACACCTTC. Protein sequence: CASSESLANYGYTF.